This TCR beta chain was documented in a study of STAT5B mutations in CD4+ large granular lymphocyte leukemia (dated by TCRdb to about 2022). About the investigation overall: Among healthy controls, the CDR3 'QG' motif was associated with a particular HLA allele. The study compared the TCRbeta repertoires of patients with CD4+ T-cell large granular lymphocyte leukemia against those of healthy blood donors. Flow cytometry on FACSCanto II or FACSVerse confirmed that purified fractions exceeded 95% purity among lymphocytes. General study outcomes and caveats: The data were not HLA-matched, and the higher clonality in CD4+ T-LGLL than in CD8+ T-LGLL could be due to the relatively small sample size. CD4-sorted patient repertoires appeared more clonal than healthy CD4+ repertoires, and this difference persisted after removing the putative leukemic clones. Main leukemic clonotypes were private to each patient, although roughly 25% of the main leukemic clonotypes were found at low frequency in the non-leukemic repertoires of other patients. TRBV06-family usage was enriched among the top patient clones (8/27) compared with healthy controls (2/35).

Spanning cysteine to phenylalanine, the CDR3 consists of 15 amino acids. Of the read, only the CDR3 DNA is kept; its 45 bases are in frame from base 1. Via the germline V gene, CDR1 is SGHNT and CDR2 YENEEA. Trimming removed 1 base from V and 3 bases from J, leaving 12 bases between the germline ends. A note on this clone: What this receptor recognizes is not known. No per-base quality is available; no much larger clone lies one base away.

The immunoSEQ assay at survey resolution was applied to genomic DNA for sequencing of TCRbeta rearrangements. The paper's data handling went like this. In the TCR sequencing data, the lowest productive clonotype frequency that could be detected was 2.59 x 10-5. Only productive TCRbeta rearrangements, defined as complete and in-frame sequences, were included in the analyses. Simpson clonality, calculated in the immunoSEQ Analyzer version 3.0, was used as the measure of sample clonality. Clones were binned by frequency as very rare, small, medium, large (1-20%) or hyperexpanded (>20%). Generation probabilities were estimated with OLGA 1.2.3, V-gene circos plots were made with VDJtools, specificities were searched in VDJdb, and CDR3 motifs were identified with GLIPH. The clones in this table, taken by TCRdb from immuneACCESS, are in-frame only. Not every clone is retained; where verified, under half of the shortfall comes from an unresolved V gene, and the cause of the rest is unknown. V and J calls and clone size are as listed in that table; D and trimming were resolved from the DNA. Counted in this sample were about 50,000 clones; roughly 80% of them appeared once. Jointly, the top ten make up less than 0.4% of the sample.

Healthy controls were roughly 35 blood donors whose buffy coats came from the Finnish Red Cross blood service. All TCR-sequenced material derived from peripheral blood: patient blood samples and healthy donor buffy coats. Peripheral blood mononuclear cells were isolated by Ficoll-Hypaque gradient centrifugation. Magnetic purification was used to isolate CD4+ cells from the buffy coats of the healthy controls. Genomic DNA was extracted using the Gentra Puregene Cell and Tissue kit, and a Qubit 2.0 fluorometer was used to quantify it. The chain uses TRBV11-3 and TRBJ1-1; the D gene lacks a confident call. This sequence originates from a human donor in good health. The specimen was CD4+ T cells from blood buffy coats. The CDR3 protein sequence reads: CASSLGFLRDTEAFF. The sequenced DNA: TGTGCCAGCAGCTTAGGTTTCTTGAGGGACACTGAAGCTTTCTTT.